These T cell receptor beta chains were read from a single sample in a study of cytomegalovirus exposure and HLA in healthy donors. Sequencing was performed with immunoSEQ multiplex PCR; in TCRdb, only in-frame clones are kept and a portion is missing. This sample has fewer than 100,000 clones, with 7.6% found just once. Sequenced material: PBMCs. All receptors derive from a man aged 45-60 years in good health and CMV-seronegative. Each CDR3 is given with its conserved first and last residue. Fields, in order: V gene, CDR3 length, clone size, J gene, D gene, CDR3 protein, CDR3 DNA. D genes are given only for firm matches. Not all rows give a size; the values are once, few, many and, for expanded clones, a class.

>TRBV7-2|13|few|TRBJ1-2|TRBD1
CASSFDRDYGYTF
TGTGCCAGCAGCTTCGACAGGGACTATGGCTACACCTTC
>TRBV4-1|16|.|TRBJ1-4|TRBD1
CASSQERGRGSEKLFF
TGCGCCAGCAGCCAAGAGAGGGGGCGTGGAAGTGAAAAACTGTTTTTT
>TRBV19|14|.|TRBJ1-1|.
CASSIEGLGTEAFF
TGTGCCAGTAGTATCGAGGGCCTGGGCACTGAAGCTTTCTTT
>TRBV4-3|17|.|TRBJ2-2|TRBD2
CASSQDPTSGNTGELFF
TGCGCCAGCAGCCAAGATCCCACTAGCGGGAACACCGGGGAGCTGTTTTTT
>TRBV5-1|14|few|TRBJ1-3|.
CASSSGISGNTIYF
TGCGCCAGCAGCTCAGGGATCTCTGGAAACACCATATATTTT
>TRBV28|14|few|TRBJ2-1|TRBD2
CASSFSGSRNEQFF
TGTGCCAGCAGTTTTAGCGGGAGTCGGAATGAGCAGTTCTTC
>TRBV28|14|.|TRBJ1-6|TRBD1
CASRPGQEYSPLHF
TGTGCCAGCAGGCCGGGACAGGAATATTCACCCCTCCACTTT
>TRBV6-1|14|.|TRBJ2-1|.
CASSAWGGNNEQFF
TGTGCCAGCAGTGCCTGGGGAGGAAACAATGAGCAGTTCTTC
>TRBV4-1|17|few|TRBJ1-4|.
CASSQVLRLQGSEKLFF
TGCGCCAGCAGCCAAGTCCTACGGCTGCAGGGGAGTGAAAAACTGTTTTTT
>TRBV11-3|13|.|TRBJ1-1|.
CASSLGGETEAFF
TGTGCCAGCAGCCTCGGAGGGGAAACTGAAGCTTTCTTT
>TRBV27|15|few|TRBJ1-2|.
CASKVGFGMGGGYTF
TGTGCCAGCAAAGTGGGGTTCGGAATGGGGGGGGGCTACACCTTC
>TRBV5-1|14|.|TRBJ2-7|TRBD1
CASSLGDRSYEQYF
TGCGCCAGCAGCTTGGGGGACAGGTCCTACGAGCAGTACTTC
>TRBV27|15|few|TRBJ2-7|TRBD1
CASSLRGTGVYEQYF
TGTGCCAGCAGTTTACGTGGGACAGGGGTCTACGAGCAGTACTTC
>TRBV7-6|16|few|TRBJ2-1|TRBD2
CASRPGLAGDYNEQFF
TGTGCCAGCAGACCCGGACTAGCGGGGGACTACAATGAGCAGTTCTTC
>TRBV6-8|17|.|TRBJ2-7|.
CASKVGAPLGGVYEQYF
TGTGCCAGCAAAGTAGGGGCCCCCTTAGGGGGGGTCTACGAGCAGTACTTC
>TRBV7-2|14|few|TRBJ2-7|TRBD1
CASSLGTGSYEQYF
TGTGCCAGCAGCTTAGGGACAGGGTCATACGAGCAGTACTTC
>TRBV28|15|few|TRBJ2-7|.
CASSLERRGPYEQYF
TGTGCCAGCAGTTTAGAGCGAAGGGGCCCCTACGAGCAGTACTTC
>TRBV7-8|18|.|TRBJ2-7|TRBD2
CASSPTTSGGLGSYEQYF
TGTGCCAGCAGCCCGACGACTAGCGGGGGCCTCGGGTCCTACGAGCAGTACTTC
>TRBV28|14|few|TRBJ1-6|TRBD1
CASERTGDNSPLHF
TGTGCCAGCGAACGGACAGGCGATAATTCACCCCTCCACTTT
>TRBV6-5|13|.|TRBJ2-4|.
CASRQIAKNIQYF
TGTGCCAGCAGACAGATAGCCAAAAACATTCAGTACTTC
>TRBV28|14|.|TRBJ2-7|TRBD2
CASSPSGGIRKQYF
TGTGCCAGCAGTCCTAGCGGGGGGATACGAAAGCAGTACTTC
>TRBV28|15|.|TRBJ2-1|TRBD1
CASSPRDRPYNEQFF
TGTGCCAGCTCACCTCGGGACAGGCCATACAATGAGCAGTTCTTC
>TRBV6-1|13|.|TRBJ1-3|.
CASRGGGAHTIYF
TGTGCCAGCAGGGGCGGTGGGGCACACACCATATATTTT
>TRBV7-9|14|.|TRBJ2-7|TRBD1
CASSFRQGFYEQYF
TGTGCCAGCAGCTTTAGACAGGGTTTCTACGAGCAGTACTTC
>TRBV6-5|13|few|TRBJ1-6|TRBD1
CASSSGGNSPLHF
TGTGCCAGCAGCTCAGGGGGGAATTCACCCCTCCACTTT
>TRBV28|14|.|TRBJ1-1|.
CASLSGSLNTEAFF
TGTGCCAGCCTGTCCGGGTCGTTGAACACTGAAGCTTTCTTT
>TRBV2|15|few|TRBJ2-1|.
CASSRKAASYNEQFF
TGTGCCAGCAGTCGAAAGGCGGCTTCCTACAATGAGCAGTTCTTC
>TRBV28|13|few|TRBJ2-2|TRBD1
CATTGGAGGELFF
TGTGCCACAACAGGGGGCGCAGGCGGGGAGCTGTTTTTT
>TRBV30|15|few|TRBJ2-3|TRBD1
CAWRYRGARSDTQYF
TGTGCCTGGAGGTACAGGGGCGCCCGGTCAGATACGCAGTATTTT
>TRBV6-4|11|few|TRBJ2-5|.
CASPTGGTQYF
TGTGCCAGCCCGACCGGCGGGACCCAGTACTTC
>TRBV5-4|15|few|TRBJ2-5|.
CASSQGGDSIQTQYF
TGTGCCAGCAGCCAAGGGGGAGATTCGATACAGACCCAGTACTTC
>TRBV21-1|20|.|TRBJ1-4|.
CASSKRGRAGDVVTNEKLFF
TGTGCCAGCAGCAAACGAGGGAGGGCAGGGGACGTAGTAACTAATGAAAAACTGTTTTTT
>TRBV29-1|14|few|TRBJ2-1|.
CSTAPGQVLREQFF
TGCAGCACCGCCCCAGGCCAGGTACTTCGTGAGCAGTTCTTC
>TRBV28|15|.|TRBJ1-6|.
CASNTHRQPLTPLHF
TGTGCCAGCAACACTCATAGACAGCCCTTAACACCCCTCCACTTT
>TRBV28|16|few|TRBJ2-2|TRBD1
CASSPTGALNTGELFF
TGTGCCAGCAGTCCGACAGGGGCTCTGAACACCGGGGAGCTGTTTTTT
>TRBV6-6|13|few|TRBJ1-1|.
CASSSSRNTEAFF
TGTGCCAGCAGTAGTTCGAGGAACACTGAAGCTTTCTTT
>TRBV6-5|16|.|TRBJ1-2|.
CASSYSMNRDFYGYTF
TGTGCCAGCAGTTACTCGATGAACCGAGACTTCTATGGCTACACCTTC
>TRBV30|12|few|TRBJ2-1|.
CAWTTQGYEQFF
TGTGCCTGGACCACTCAGGGATATGAGCAGTTCTTC
>TRBV6-6|16|.|TRBJ2-1|TRBD2
CASSSTTSGSRNEQFF
TGTGCCAGCAGTTCGACGACTAGCGGGAGTCGCAATGAGCAGTTCTTC
>TRBV27|14|few|TRBJ2-5|.
CASRRLGPQETQYF
TGTGCCAGCAGACGGCTGGGGCCCCAAGAGACCCAGTACTTC
>TRBV21-1|14|.|TRBJ2-2|.
CASRGGEATGELFF
TGTGCCAGCAGGGGAGGGGAGGCGACCGGGGAGCTGTTTTTT
>TRBV28|14|.|TRBJ1-2|TRBD1
CASRRTGVSYGYTF
TGTGCCAGCAGACGGACAGGGGTATCCTATGGCTACACCTTC
>TRBV28|20|few|TRBJ1-5|.
CASSLWVIGQLKGRHQPQHF
TGTGCCAGCAGTTTATGGGTGATAGGACAGCTAAAAGGAAGACATCAGCCCCAGCATTTT
>TRBV6-4|15|few|TRBJ2-1|.
CASSDSGAGVDEQFF
TGTGCCAGCAGTGACTCGGGAGCCGGGGTCGATGAGCAGTTCTTC
>TRBV19|14|.|TRBJ1-5|.
CASSFRQGNQPQHF
TGTGCCAGTAGTTTCCGACAGGGCAATCAGCCCCAGCATTTT
>TRBV5-1|16|few|TRBJ2-5|TRBD2
CASSLAGGGPQENQYF
TGCGCCAGCAGCTTGGCAGGCGGGGGGCCCCAAGAGAACCAGTACTTC
>TRBV5-6|16|few|TRBJ1-1|TRBD1
CASSLGTGKMNTEAFF
TGTGCCAGCAGCTTGGGGACAGGGAAGATGAACACTGAAGCTTTCTTT
>TRBV29-1|11|few|TRBJ2-7|.
CSARRGYEQYF
TGCAGCGCTCGGAGGGGCTACGAGCAGTACTTC
>TRBV14|14|.|TRBJ2-1|TRBD1
CASSQVTGVGEQFF
TGTGCCAGCAGCCAAGTGACAGGGGTGGGTGAGCAGTTCTTC
>TRBV19|15|few|TRBJ1-4|.
CASSGGSTYNEKLFF
TGTGCCAGTAGTGGAGGATCAACCTATAATGAAAAACTGTTTTTT
>TRBV28|13|few|TRBJ1-1|TRBD1
CASSGQGYTEAFF
TGTGCCAGCAGTGGACAGGGGTACACTGAAGCTTTCTTT
>TRBV28|13|.|TRBJ2-7|.
CATTRGWSYEQYF
TGTGCCACCACCCGGGGTTGGTCCTACGAGCAGTACTTC
>TRBV10-3|16|many|TRBJ2-2|TRBD1
CAISESGQVNTGELFF
TGTGCCATCAGTGAGTCTGGACAGGTGAACACCGGGGAGCTGTTTTTT
>TRBV19|13|few|TRBJ2-5|TRBD1
CASSWTGQETQYF
TGTGCCAGTAGCTGGACAGGACAAGAGACCCAGTACTTC
>TRBV4-3|17|few|TRBJ1-5|TRBD1
CASSQDIDYRGNQPQHF
TGCGCCAGCAGCCAAGATATTGACTACAGGGGGAATCAGCCCCAGCATTTT